This TCR beta chain came from a study of blood T cell repertoires in COVID-19. From germline, CDR1 is SEHNR and CDR2 FQNEAQ (reference sequence). This CDR3 has 14 residues. The V gene end was trimmed by 5 bases and the J gene end by 6 bases; junction bases not matched to a gene: 8. Original processing notes: Estimation of nucleated cell counts relied on the amplification of reference gene primers. Repertoires were generated with immunoSEQ multiplex PCR, while TCRdb's copy carries only in-frame clones and drops some. V and J calls and clone size come straight from that table; D and trimming were deduced from the DNA. The sample lists some 150,000 clones; about nine tenths were seen once.

This sequence originates from a human donor in a cohort sampled during active COVID-19. Sequencing was carried out using peripheral blood. The V call is TRBV7-9, the J call TRBJ1-2, with TRBD1 matching 8 bases. CDR3 residues: CASSPRETGDGYTF. CDR3 sequence (DNA): TGTGCCAGCAGCCCCCGGGAGACAGGGGATGGCTACACCTTC. The whole variable domain, remainder taken from reference TRBV7-9 and TRBJ1-2, is DTGVSQNPRHKITKRGQNVTFRCDPISEHNRLYWYRQTLGQGPEFLTYFQNEAQLEKSRLLSDRFSAERPKGSFSTLEIQRTEQGDSAMYLCASSPRETGDGYTFGSGTRLTVV.